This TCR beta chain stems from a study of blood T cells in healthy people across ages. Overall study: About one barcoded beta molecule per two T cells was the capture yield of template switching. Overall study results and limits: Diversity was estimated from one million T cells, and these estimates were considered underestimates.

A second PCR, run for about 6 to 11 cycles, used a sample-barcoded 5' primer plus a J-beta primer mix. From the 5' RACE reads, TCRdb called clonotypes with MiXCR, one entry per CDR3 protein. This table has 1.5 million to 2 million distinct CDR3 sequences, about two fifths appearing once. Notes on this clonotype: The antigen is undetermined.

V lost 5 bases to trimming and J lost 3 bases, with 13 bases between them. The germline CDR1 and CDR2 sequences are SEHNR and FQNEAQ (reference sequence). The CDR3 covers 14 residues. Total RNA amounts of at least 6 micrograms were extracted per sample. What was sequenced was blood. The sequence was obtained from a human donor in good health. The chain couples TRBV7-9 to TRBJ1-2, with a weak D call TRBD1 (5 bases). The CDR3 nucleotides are TGTGCCAGCAGCCCACAGGCGGACTACTATGGCTACACCTTC. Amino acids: CASSPQADYYGYTF.